The T cell receptor (beta chain) described here comes from a study of CXCR3-negative and CXCR3-positive naive CD8 T cells. Per germline, CDR1 SGDLS and CDR2 YYNGEE. The length of the CDR3 is 16 residues. UMI labels and 5' RACE were used to prepare the TRB cDNA libraries. TCRdb reprocessed the 5' RACE reads; each CDR3 protein has one entry and no DNA is given. In all, the sample yields 75,000 or so distinct CDR3 sequences. Sequencing used naive CXCR3- CD8+ T cells from blood. Stated subset: CD45RO-CCR7+CD27+CD95- naive CD8+ T cells lacking CXCR3 (TNR3-). The genes are TRBV9 and TRBJ1-2; TCRdb reports TRBD1, a call that lacks DNA to check it against. This TCR came from a human donor in good health. Some clones in this sample may be carry-over from other donors' samples. The CDR3 sequence: CASSVESGAPNYGYTF.